One and the same sample provided the 16 T cell receptor beta chains below, sequenced in a study of neurological immune-mediated disorders. One entry per CDR3 protein, called by TCRdb with MiXCR from the 5' RACE reads. In the table there are fewer than 85,000 distinct CDR3 sequences, roughly 3.9% of which are singletons. The sequenced sample consisted of PBMCs. The receptors derive from a man younger than 45 with multiple sclerosis.

This clonotype appeared many times. V is TRBV5-6 and J is TRBJ1-1; a weak D match, TRBD1 (5 bases). The CDR3 consists of 17 residues. V was cut by 3 bases and J by 3 bases, with 21 bases left in between. Germline assignment: CDR1 SGHDT and CDR2 YYEEEE. The CDR3 here is CASSSQSVWGKDTEAFF. The DNA for the CDR3 is TGTGCCAGCAGCTCGCAATCGGTTTGGGGGAAGGACACTGAAGCTTTCTTT.

This clonotype was seen many times. The CDR3 DNA follows: TGTGCCATTCAGATCAGGGGGTCTTCCTACGAGCAGTACTTC. Amino acid sequence: CAIQIRGSSYEQYF. V gene TRBV2 combines with J gene TRBJ2-7; 7 bases agree with TRBD1. The CDR3 length is 14 residues. Germline CDR1 is SNHLY and CDR2 is FYNNEI. J gave up 1 base and V 10 bases, and 10 bases lay outside the gene matches. The full variable domain, its missing parts supplied by reference TRBV2 and TRBJ2-7, is EPEVTQTPSHQVTQMGQEVILRCVPISNHLYFYWYRQILGQKVEFLVSFYNNEISEKSEIFDDQFSVERPDGSNFTLKIRSTKLEDSAMYFCAIQIRGSSYEQYFGPGTRLTVT.

This clonotype was seen repeatedly, ten times or more. The rearrangement links TRBV6-6 to TRBJ1-1; possible D gene TRBD1, 5 bases. The V gene lost 7 bases and the J gene lost 2 bases, with 14 bases spanning the gap. The CDR3 extends over 14 amino acids. The V gene's germline CDR1 is MNHNY and CDR2 SVGAGI (reference sequence). The CDR3 sequence is CASTWGGINTEAFF. The DNA for the CDR3 is TGTGCCAGCACTTGGGGGGGGATAAACACTGAAGCTTTCTTT.

The chain employs TRBV6-5 and TRBJ2-1, with 11 bases identical to TRBD1. V dropped 2 bases and J dropped 3; count of bases not matched to a gene: 3. The germline gives CDR1 MNHEY, CDR2 SVGAGI. There are 16 residues in the CDR3. The CDR3 region is CASSYLGTGGYNEQFF. The CDR3 coding sequence is TGTGCCAGCAGTTACCTGGGGACAGGGGGCTACAATGAGCAGTTCTTC.

In its sample, this clonotype was seen many times. V gene TRBV7-2 combines with J gene TRBJ2-5, with a tentative D call TRBD2 (7 bases). From germline, CDR1 is SGHTA and CDR2 FQGNSA. V gave up 3 bases and J gave up 5 bases, with 13 bases separating them. The CDR3 sequence is 14 residues long. The CDR3 DNA reads TGTGCCAGCAGCTTTTGGGGGGGCCGGGAGACCCAGTACTTC. Translation: CASSFWGGRETQYF. Full variable domain (remainder filled in from reference TRBV7-2 and TRBJ2-5): GAGVSQSPSNKVTEKGKDVELRCDPISGHTALYWYRQSLGQGLEFLIYFQGNSAPDKSGLPSDRFSAERTGGSVSTLTIQRTQQEDSAVYLCASSFWGGRETQYFGPGTRLLVL.

This clonotype was observed many times. The V and J genes are TRBV6-1 and TRBJ2-7; 10 nucleotides align to TRBD1. The V segment lost 6 bases and the J segment 3 bases; nucleotides outside the gene matches: 5. Germline V CDR1 and CDR2: MNHNS, SASEGT. The CDR3 runs to 14 residues. The CDR3 protein is CASRPDRGGYEQYF. CDR3 sequence (DNA): TGTGCCAGCAGACCGGACAGGGGGGGCTACGAGCAGTACTTC.

This clonotype was seen many times. The V gene is TRBV7-8, the J gene TRBJ2-7; D gene unclear. V gave up 4 bases and J gave up 3 bases, with 10 bases separating them. Germline CDR1 reads SGHVS; CDR2 reads FQNEAQ. The CDR3 consists of 13 residues. CDR3 DNA sequence: TGTGCCAGCAGCTCCGGTGGGCTCTACGAGCAGTACTTC. Translation gives CASSSGGLYEQYF.

In this sample, this clonotype turned up many times. J is TRBJ2-3 and V is TRBV11-2; 9 nucleotides line up with TRBD2. The V gene's germline CDR1 is SGHAT and CDR2 FQNNGV. The CDR3 is made up of 16 amino acids. V shed 5 bases and J 6 bases; nucleotides not matched to a gene: 12. CDR3 sequence reads: CASSRQGLAGVDTQYF. DNA of the CDR3: TGTGCCAGCAGCCGCCAGGGGTTAGCGGGGGTGGATACGCAGTATTTT.

This clonotype was seen repeatedly, ten times or more. This chain uses TRBV5-6 with TRBJ2-7; 7 bases match TRBD2. V lost 0 bases to trimming and J lost 6 bases; unmatched junction nucleotides: 9. Germline V gene lookup returns CDR1 SGHDT and CDR2 YYEEEE. The CDR3 has 15 residues. The CDR3 spells CASSLVVEGEGEQYF. The CDR3 nucleotides are TGTGCCAGCAGCTTGGTCGTTGAAGGGGAGGGCGAGCAGTACTTC.

There are many counts of this clonotype. The CDR3 DNA follows: TGCGCCAGCAGCCAGGCCTGGACTAGCGGGGGGGCCGGTGAGCAGTTCTTC. Its translation is CASSQAWTSGGAGEQFF. The V and J genes are TRBV4-1 and TRBJ2-1; TRBD2 matches 15 bases. Trimming cost V 3 bases and J 9 bases; bases outside gene matches: 9. CDR3 length: 17 residues. Germline V gene data show CDR1 as MGHRA and CDR2 as YSYEKL.

This clonotype was counted at least ten times. The chain recombines TRBV4-1 with TRBJ2-1; 8 bases match TRBD1. The CDR3 length is 16 residues. V was pared by 3 bases and J by 2 bases, with 6 bases of the junction left unmatched. Germline loops: CDR1 MGHRA, CDR2 YSYEKL. CDR3 sequence (DNA): TGCGCCAGCAGCCAGGATGACAGGGGAACCTACAATGAGCAGTTCTTC. Translating gives CASSQDDRGTYNEQFF.

This clonotype was recorded at least ten times. The chain joins TRBV20-1 to TRBJ2-5; 12 nucleotides match TRBD2. Germline loops: CDR1 DFQATT, CDR2 SNEGSKA (reference sequence). The CDR3 runs 16 residues. After removal of 5 bases from V and 0 bases from J, the junction contained 7 bases not matched to a gene. The CDR3 here is CSALGLAGLNQETQYF. The CDR3 DNA reads TGCAGTGCTCTAGGACTAGCGGGGCTTAACCAAGAGACCCAGTACTTC.

This clonotype was recorded many times. The CDR3 reads CASSYGDSNTGELFF. CDR3 coding DNA: TGTGCCAGCAGTTACGGGGACTCGAACACCGGGGAGCTGTTTTTT. The V call is TRBV6-2 or TRBV6-3, the J call TRBJ2-2, with D possibly matching TRBD2 (6 bases). This CDR3 spans 15 amino acids. Germline loops: CDR1 MNHEY, CDR2 SVGEGT. The ends were cut back, 2 bases at V and 0 bases at J, with 7 bases in the middle.

This clonotype was seen many times. J is TRBJ2-7 and V is TRBV20-1; D is uncertain. The V end was cut by 3 bases, the J end by 4 bases, with 19 bases between. The germline gives CDR1 DFQATT, CDR2 SNEGSKA (reference sequence). The CDR3 runs 15 residues. The DNA of the CDR3 is TGCAGTGCTAGTTCCCCTAAAAGGGTGGGATACGAGCAGTACTTC. Translation gives CSASSPKRVGYEQYF.

This clonotype was recorded at least ten times. The chain employs TRBV5-1 and TRBJ1-2; D gene ambiguous. This CDR3 has 15 amino acids. The germline V gene has CDR1 SGHRS and CDR2 YFSETQ. V lost 4 bases to trimming and J lost 1 base, with 14 bases between them. As DNA, the CDR3 is TGCGCCAGCAGCCCGGGAGGATACTATAACTATGGCTACACCTTC. This codes for CASSPGGYYNYGYTF. The full variable domain, completed using reference TRBV5-1 and TRBJ1-2, is KAGVTQTPRYLIKTRGQQVTLSCSPISGHRSVSWYQQTPGQGLQFLFEYFSETQRNKGNFPGRFSGRQFSNSRSEMNVSTLELGDSALYLCASSPGGYYNYGYTFGSGTRLTVV.

This clonotype was seen repeatedly, ten times or more. The V and J genes are TRBV9 and TRBJ2-2; D remains unclear. The V end lost 5 bases, the J end lost 4 bases, and 12 bases lay between the germline ends. There are 14 residues in the CDR3. Germline CDR1 is SGDLS and CDR2 is YYNGEE. The CDR3 coding sequence is TGTGCCAGCAGTCGTCGGCAGTTCACCGGGGAGCTGTTTTTT. Its translation is CASSRRQFTGELFF.